This T cell receptor (beta chain) was found in a study of T cell changes during pregnancy in multiple sclerosis. Using immunoSEQ multiplex PCR, the repertoire was profiled, and TCRdb retains in-frame clones only, with some absent. The data contain fewer than 65,000 clones, roughly 95% of them singletons. The CDR3 runs 14 residues. V was clipped by 6 bases and J by 2 bases, with 10 bases between them. CDR1 MNHEY and CDR2 SMNVEV come from the germline V gene (reference sequence). The input for sequencing was CD4+ T cells from peripheral blood mononuclear cells, taken in the third trimester of pregnancy. This TCR was sampled from a female donor with multiple sclerosis, enrolled in a pregnancy study. The gene calls are TRBV27 and TRBJ2-2; the D is unclear. In DNA, the CDR3 is TGTGCCAGCAGCAACAGACGAAACACCGGGGAGCTGTTTTTT. Protein: CASSNRRNTGELFF.